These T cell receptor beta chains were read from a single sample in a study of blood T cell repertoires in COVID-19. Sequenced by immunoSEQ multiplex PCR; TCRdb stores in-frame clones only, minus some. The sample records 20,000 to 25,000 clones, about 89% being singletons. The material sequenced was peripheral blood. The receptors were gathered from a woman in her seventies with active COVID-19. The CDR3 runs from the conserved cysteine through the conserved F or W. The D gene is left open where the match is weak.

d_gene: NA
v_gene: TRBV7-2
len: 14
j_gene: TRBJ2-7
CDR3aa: CASSSAGPPREQYF

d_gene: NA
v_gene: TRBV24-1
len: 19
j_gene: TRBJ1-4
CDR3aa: CATSEYWQAHRTTNEKLFF

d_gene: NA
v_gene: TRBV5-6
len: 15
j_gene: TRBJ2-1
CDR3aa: CASSPVQTGFNEQFF

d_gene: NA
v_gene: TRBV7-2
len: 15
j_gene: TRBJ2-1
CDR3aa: CASSLVWQTYNEQFF

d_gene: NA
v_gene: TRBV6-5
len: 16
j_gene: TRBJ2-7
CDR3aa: CASSFRRTSNSYEQYF

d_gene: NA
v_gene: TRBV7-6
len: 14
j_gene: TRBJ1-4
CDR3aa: CASSPQRGNEKLFF

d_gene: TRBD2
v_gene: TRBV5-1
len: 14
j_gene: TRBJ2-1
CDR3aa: CASRTSGAYNEQFF

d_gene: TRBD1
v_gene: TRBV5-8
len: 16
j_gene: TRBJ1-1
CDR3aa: CASSPGQGAWDTEAFF

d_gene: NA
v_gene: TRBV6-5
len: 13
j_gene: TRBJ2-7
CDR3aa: CASSYGGLGEQYF

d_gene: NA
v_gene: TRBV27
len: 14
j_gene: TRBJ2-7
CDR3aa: CASSLVDSSYEQYF

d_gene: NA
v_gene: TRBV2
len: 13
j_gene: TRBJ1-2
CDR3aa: CASALGVPDGYTF

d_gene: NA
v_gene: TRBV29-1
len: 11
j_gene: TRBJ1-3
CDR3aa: CSVEGGETIYF

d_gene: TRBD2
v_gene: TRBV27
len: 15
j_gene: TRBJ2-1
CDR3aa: CASSAGGSSYNEQFF

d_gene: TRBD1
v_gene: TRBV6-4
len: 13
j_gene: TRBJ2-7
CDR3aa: CASSRDRGYEQYF

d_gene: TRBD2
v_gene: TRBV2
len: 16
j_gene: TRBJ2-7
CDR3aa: CASRAGLAGAPYEQYF

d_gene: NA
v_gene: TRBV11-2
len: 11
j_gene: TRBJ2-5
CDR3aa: CASSRQETQYF

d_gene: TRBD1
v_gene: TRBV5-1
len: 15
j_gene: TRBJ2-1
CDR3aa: CASSLGQGAVDEQFF

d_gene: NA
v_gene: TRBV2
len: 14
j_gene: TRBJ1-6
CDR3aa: CASRGVGGNSPLHF

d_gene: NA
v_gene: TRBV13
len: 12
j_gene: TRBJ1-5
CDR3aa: CASRLGNQPQHF

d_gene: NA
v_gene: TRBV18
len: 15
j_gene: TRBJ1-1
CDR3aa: CASRKTGTRSTEAFF

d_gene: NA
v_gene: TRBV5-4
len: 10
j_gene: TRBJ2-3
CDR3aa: CADPGDTQYF

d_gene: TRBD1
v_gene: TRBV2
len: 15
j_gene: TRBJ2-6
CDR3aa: CASRDRTSGANVLTF

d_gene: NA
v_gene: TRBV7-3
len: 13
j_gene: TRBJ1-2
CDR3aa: CASSQTANGGYTF

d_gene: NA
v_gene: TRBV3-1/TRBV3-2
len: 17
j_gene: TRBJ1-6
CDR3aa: CASSQGGASGGNSPLHF

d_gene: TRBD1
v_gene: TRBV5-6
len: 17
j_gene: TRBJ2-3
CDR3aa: CASSLLLLGTGLYTQYF

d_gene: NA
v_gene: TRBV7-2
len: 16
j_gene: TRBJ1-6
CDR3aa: CASTFEGGGYNSPLHF

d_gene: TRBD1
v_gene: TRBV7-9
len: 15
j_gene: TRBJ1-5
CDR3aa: CASSLTGGAGQPQHF

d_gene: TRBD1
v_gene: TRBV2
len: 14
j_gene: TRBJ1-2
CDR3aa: CASSGIQGFYGYTF

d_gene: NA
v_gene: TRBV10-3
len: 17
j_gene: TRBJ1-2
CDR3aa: CAISESPSGVGSYGYTF

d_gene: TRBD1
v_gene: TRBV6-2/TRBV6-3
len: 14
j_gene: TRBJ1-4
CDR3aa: CASSYGTGGGKLFF

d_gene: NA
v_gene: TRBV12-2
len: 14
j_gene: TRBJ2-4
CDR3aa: CASRAGRAKNIQYF

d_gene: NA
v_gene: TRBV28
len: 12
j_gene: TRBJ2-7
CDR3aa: CASSLPPSEQYF

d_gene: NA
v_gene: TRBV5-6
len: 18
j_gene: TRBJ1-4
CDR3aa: CASSPTAAGAPTNEKLFF

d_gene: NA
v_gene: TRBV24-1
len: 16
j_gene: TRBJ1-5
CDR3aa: CATSDSQGIWNQPQHF

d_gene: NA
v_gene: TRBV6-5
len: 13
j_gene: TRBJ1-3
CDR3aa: CASSLTAGNTIYF

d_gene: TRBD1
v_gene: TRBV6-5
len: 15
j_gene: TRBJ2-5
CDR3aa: CASSPTQGATETQYF